These 20 T cell receptor beta chains share one sample of origin, sequenced in a study of cytomegalovirus exposure and HLA in healthy donors. PCR was performed using 60 Vbeta and 13 Jbeta primers. Generated by immunoSEQ multiplex PCR, the TCRdb table keeps only in-frame clones and is missing some. This sample yields around 280,000 clones, of which approximately 90% are seen a single time; around 2.1% belongs to the top ten. The sample was PBMCs. The receptors derive from a woman aged 18-35 years in good health and CMV-seronegative.

The chain employs TRBV1 and TRBJ1-2; TRBD1 was called by the table and not checked on the DNA. TRBV1 constitutes a pseudogene. The CDR3 consists of 17 residues. The CDR3 here is CTSSQVQGDLFVNGYTF. DNA for the CDR3: TGCACCAGCAGCCAAGTCCAGGGGGACCTTTTTGTAAATGGCTACACCTTC.

This CDR3 is CASGLGQARGPQHF. The CDR3 DNA reads as TGTGCTAGTGGTCTGGGACAGGCCAGAGGACCCCAGCATTTT. The chain has TRBV12-5 and TRBJ1-5, with 8 positions matching TRBD1. CDR1 and CDR2 (germline): LGHNT, FRNRAP. The J segment lost 10 bases and the V segment lost 5 bases, leaving 10 bases of the junction unmatched. The CDR3 is made up of 14 amino acids. Looking up the rest from reference TRBV12-5 and TRBJ1-5 gives the full variable domain: DARVTQTPRHKVTEMGQEVTMRCQPILGHNTVFWYRQTMMQGLELLAYFRNRAPLDDSGMPKDRFSAEMPDATLATLKIQPSEPRDSAVYFCASGLGQARGPQHFGDGTRLSIL.

The chain uses TRBV10-3 and TRBJ2-5, with 13 nucleotides matching TRBD2. The CDR3 length is 17 residues. CDR1 is ENHRY, CDR2 SYGVKD, per germline. Losses at the gene ends were 0 bases for V and 1 base for J; bases not matched to a gene: 2. The CDR3 nucleotides read TGTGCCATCAGTGAGTCGAGACTAGCGGGGGGCCAAGAGACCCAGTACTTC. Translated: CAISESRLAGGQETQYF.

The chain employs TRBV5-1 and TRBJ2-1, with 10 bases aligning to TRBD2. Germline V CDR1 and CDR2: SGHRS, YFSETQ. With V trimmed by 2 bases and J by 4 bases, 9 bases remained unmatched. This CDR3 comprises 17 residues. CDR3 loop: CASSFLASGGKYNEQFF. In nucleotides, the CDR3 is TGCGCCAGCAGCTTTTTGGCTAGCGGGGGCAAATACAATGAGCAGTTCTTC.

The chain couples TRBV7-2 to TRBJ2-7; D is possibly TRBD2 (6 bases). Per the germline V gene, CDR1 is SGHTA and CDR2 is FQGNSA. Trimming left V 5 bases short and J 7 bases short, with 12 bases between. CDR3 length: 12 residues. CDR3 sequence (DNA): TGTGCCAGCAGCCTGGCGGGGAGGGAGCAGTACTTC. It codes for CASSLAGREQYF.

The chain has TRBV2 and TRBJ1-6; D not resolved. CDR3 length: 15 residues. Trimming cost V 1 base and J 4 bases, with 8 bases left between them. Germline V gene sequence: CDR1 SNHLY, CDR2 FYNNEI. As DNA, the CDR3 is TGTGCCAGCAGTGAAGGCGGGCCTTATAATTCACCCCTCCACTTT. It encodes CASSEGGPYNSPLHF.

The chain links TRBV5-1 to TRBJ1-1; the D gene is possibly TRBD1 (5 bases). The CDR3 is 13 residues long. Trimming stripped 4 bases from V and 1 base from J, with 8 bases between. Germline assignment: CDR1 SGHRS and CDR2 YFSETQ. The CDR3 DNA reads TGCGCCAGCAGCCGGGACTGGAACACTGAAGCTTTCTTT. It is translated as CASSRDWNTEAFF.

To note about this clone: At the DNA level, this CDR3 is encoded by other sequences in the same sample as well. The chain carries TRBV30 and TRBJ2-1; 9 positions agree with TRBD1. CDR1 is GTSNPN, CDR2 SVGIG, per germline (reference sequence). This CDR3 comprises 14 residues. The V segment lost 8 bases and the J segment 5 bases; nucleotides outside the gene matches: 10. The CDR3, as DNA: TGTGCCCAGGCCGGGACAGGGTCTAACAATGAGCAGTTCTTC. Translated, it gives CAQAGTGSNNEQFF.

J is TRBJ1-4 and V is TRBV5-1, with 9 bases aligning to TRBD1. In germline, CDR1 is SGHRS, CDR2 YFSETQ. The CDR3 is 17 amino acids. J gave up 3 bases and V 0 bases, and 6 bases lay outside the gene matches. The CDR3 DNA follows: TGCGCCAGCAGCTTGGGTCGACAGGGGGTGGCTAATGAAAAACTGTTTTTT. This encodes CASSLGRQGVANEKLFF.

The J gene is TRBJ2-1, the V gene TRBV6-5, with D uncertain. Germline-derived CDR1 and CDR2 are MNHEY and SVGAGI. V was shortened by 0 bases and J by 5 bases, with 8 bases between the two germline ends. This CDR3 region has 14 residues. DNA of the CDR3: TGTGCCAGCAGTTACTCCCCTTTAAACAATGAGCAGTTCTTC. Amino acid sequence: CASSYSPLNNEQFF.

CDR3 nucleotides: TGTGCCAGTAGCGTACGGGACAGGGAGAATGGCGGCTACACCTTC. Translated, it gives CASSVRDRENGGYTF. The chain recombines TRBV19 with TRBJ1-2; TRBD1 matches at 9 bases. Germline V gives CDR1 LNHDA, CDR2 SQIVND (reference sequence). J gave up 8 bases and V 6 bases, and 13 bases lay outside the gene matches. CDR3 size: 15 residues.

This chain uses TRBV9 with TRBJ2-1; 7 positions match TRBD1. Germline V CDR1 and CDR2: SGDLS, YYNGEE. The CDR3 extends over 15 amino acids. V was clipped by 0 bases and J by 6 bases; unmatched bases: 6. CDR3 amino acids: CASSVEWTGSNEQFF. The CDR3, as DNA: TGTGCCAGCAGCGTAGAGTGGACAGGAAGCAATGAGCAGTTCTTC.

This rearrangement joins TRBV5-4 to TRBJ2-7; 7 nucleotides agree with TRBD2. Germline CDR1 and CDR2: SGHNT and YYREEE (reference sequence). The CDR3 covers 13 residues. V shed 4 bases, J shed 6 bases, and the junction held 7 bases outside the gene matches. The CDR3 reads CASSTGLPSEQYF. The CDR3, as DNA: TGTGCCAGCAGCACGGGACTACCCAGCGAGCAGTACTTC.

The gene calls are TRBV2 and TRBJ2-2, with TRBD2 matching 14 bases. CDR1 SNHLY and CDR2 FYNNEI come from the germline V gene. The CDR3 has 15 residues. Losses at the gene ends were 4 bases for V and 7 bases for J; bases not matched to a gene: 2. CDR3 DNA: TGTGCCAGCAGTGCGACTAGCGGGGGGGGCGGGGAGCTGTTTTTT. Its translation: CASSATSGGGGELFF. Filled out from reference TRBV2 and TRBJ2-2, the complete variable domain reads EPEVTQTPSHQVTQMGQEVILRCVPISNHLYFYWYRQILGQKVEFLVSFYNNEISEKSEIFDDQFSVERPDGSNFTLKIRSTKLEDSAMYFCASSATSGGGGELFFGEGSRLTVL.

As concerns this clone: In the same sample, other DNA sequences code for this CDR3. The rearrangement links TRBV7-9 to TRBJ1-2; no reliable D call. Germline V gene data show CDR1 as SEHNR and CDR2 as FQNEAQ (reference sequence). The CDR3 has 14 amino acids. The germline V and J ends were trimmed by 0 bases and 2 bases, with 7 bases remaining between them. The CDR3 DNA reads as TGTGCCAGCAGCTTAGCCCTCTTGAACTATGGCTACACCTTC. Its translation is CASSLALLNYGYTF.

This clone was observed a single time. The chain links TRBV7-2 to TRBJ2-1; 9 nucleotides align to TRBD2. CDR3 length equals 15 residues. The trim removed 6 bases at V and 4 bases at J, leaving 7 bases unmatched. The V gene's germline CDR1 is SGHTA and CDR2 FQGNSA. The CDR3 protein is CASRLTSGSYNEQFF. The DNA for the CDR3 is TGTGCCAGCAGACTGACTAGCGGTTCGTACAATGAGCAGTTCTTC.

This clone was counted once. One end of the junction varies from germline; a read error may be responsible. The chain couples TRBV7-9 to TRBJ1-5; 11 nucleotides line up with TRBD1. This CDR3 comprises 16 residues. Germline lookup yields CDR1 SEHNR and CDR2 FQNEAQ (reference sequence). This chain's CDR3 is CSSSQDRGLGNQPQHF. The DNA of the CDR3 is TGTTCCAGCAGCCAGGACAGGGGGCTCGGCAATCAGCCCCAGCATTTT. The complete variable domain, with remaining parts taken from reference TRBV7-9 and TRBJ1-5, reads DTGVSQNPRHKITKRGQNVTFRCDPISEHNRLYWYRQTLGQGPEFLTYFQNEAQLEKSRLLSDRFSAERPKGSFSTLEIQRTEQGDSAMYLCSSSQDRGLGNQPQHFGDGTRLSIL.

V is TRBV5-1 and J is TRBJ2-2; unclear D gene. The CDR3 is 14 residues long. Germline values: CDR1 SGHRS, CDR2 YFSETQ. Trimming took 0 bases from V and 7 from J, leaving 10 bases between them. CDR3 bases: TGCGCCAGCAGCTTGGACCATACAATCGGGGAGCTGTTTTTT. Encoded protein: CASSLDHTIGELFF.

In regard to this clone: Other DNA variants within this sample encode the same CDR3. This chain joins TRBV9 and TRBJ1-2; D might be TRBD1 (6 bases). The germline gives CDR1 SGDLS, CDR2 YYNGEE. The V end lost 0 bases, the J end lost 3 bases, and 12 bases lay between the germline ends. CDR3 length equals 15 residues. The chain's CDR3 is CASSVGGGVDYGYTF. The CDR3 nucleotides read TGTGCCAGCAGCGTAGGCGGGGGCGTCGACTATGGCTACACCTTC.

The genes are TRBV2 and TRBJ1-4, with 11 bases identical to TRBD1. The CDR3 contains 15 residues. Trimming took 6 bases from V and 5 from J; bases not matched to a gene: 5. The V gene's germline CDR1 is SNHLY and CDR2 FYNNEI. The CDR3 protein is CASSGQGAVNEKLFF. The DNA for the CDR3 is TGTGCCAGCAGCGGACAGGGGGCCGTAAATGAAAAACTGTTTTTT.